The 21 T cell receptor beta chains below all came from one sample that was sequenced in a study of graft-versus-host responses after intestinal transplantation. TCRdb keeps only in-frame clones here, not all; method: immunoSEQ multiplex PCR. The data show some 120,000 clones, about 92% seen once. These TCRs are of unknown antigen specificity. This specimen was unstimulated CD4+ T cells sorted from spleen or lymph node cells, taken before transplant. These receptors originate from a human donor who was the organ donor for an intestinal transplant.

Concerning this clone: Within the sample, other DNA sequences also encode this same CDR3. The chain has TRBV7-9 and TRBJ1-5; no reliable D call. CDR3 size: 13 residues. CDR1 is SEHNR and CDR2 is FQNEAQ in the germline V gene (reference sequence). Trimming cost V 1 base and J 4 bases, with 5 bases left between them. CDR3: CASSLGTNQPQHF. Written as DNA, the CDR3 is TGTGCCAGCAGCTTAGGAACGAATCAGCCCCAGCATTTT.

The CDR3 loop reads CASSESGAEGQPQHF. The CDR3 DNA reads as TGTGCCAGCAGTGAATCAGGGGCGGAGGGACAGCCCCAGCATTTT. This chain uses TRBV25-1 with TRBJ1-5; perhaps TRBD1 as D (6 bases). CDR1 MGHDK and CDR2 SYGVNS come from the germline V gene. The CDR3 extends over 15 amino acids. Trimming stripped 1 base from V and 7 bases from J, with 14 bases between.

The chain recombines TRBV6-6 with TRBJ2-5; tentative D call: TRBD2 (7 bases). The V end lost 8 bases, the J end lost 7 bases, and 17 bases lay between the germline ends. The CDR3 covers 13 residues. CDR1 is MNHNY and CDR2 is SVGAGI in the germline V gene (reference sequence). CDR3 DNA sequence: TGTGCCAGCTACCTAGGGGGGGCGCGGACCCAGTACTTC. Protein sequence: CASYLGGARTQYF.

J is TRBJ2-3 and V is TRBV5-1; 8 bases are a match to TRBD2. V was clipped by 0 bases and J by 1 base; unmatched bases: 4. Germline V CDR1 and CDR2: SGHRS, YFSETQ. The CDR3 runs 16 residues. The CDR3, as DNA: TGCGCCAGCAGCTTGGTGACTAGCGAACGCACAGATACGCAGTATTTT. Protein product: CASSLVTSERTDTQYF.

The V gene is TRBV29-1, the J gene TRBJ2-5, with 7 nucleotides matching TRBD1. The CDR3 extends over 12 amino acids. Looked up from germline, CDR1 is SQVTM and CDR2 is ANQGSEA. Germline trimming cut 5 bases from V and 2 bases from J; bases unmatched to any gene: 2. CDR3 nucleotides: TGCAGCGTTCGACAGGGTCAAGAGACCCAGTACTTC. As protein: CSVRQGQETQYF.

In DNA, the CDR3 is TGTGCCAGCAGCCCGAGCGGTATCAATGAGCAGTTCTTC. Encoded protein: CASSPSGINEQFF. V usage is TRBV7-3 and J usage is TRBJ2-1; tentative D call: TRBD2 (5 bases). V was pared by 5 bases and J by 6 bases, with 11 bases between. The CDR3 sequence is 13 residues long. Germline assignment: CDR1 SGHTA and CDR2 FQGTGA.

V usage is TRBV21-1 and J usage is TRBJ1-2. TRBV21-1 is flagged as a pseudogene. The CDR3 has 13 amino acids. This CDR3 is CASSNFGNYGYTF. Here the CDR3 DNA reads TGTGCCAGCAGCAATTTCGGGAACTATGGCTACACCTTC.

This clone was picked up a small number of times. The chain carries TRBV6-6 and TRBJ2-7; TRBD1 aligns across 11 bases. This CDR3 spans 14 amino acids. Germline V CDR1 and CDR2: MNHNY, SVGAGI (reference sequence). The V segment lost 7 bases and the J segment 3 bases; nucleotides outside the gene matches: 5. The CDR3 DNA sequence: TGTGCCAGCACCGGACAGGGGGCGAGCTACGAGCAGTACTTC. Protein: CASTGQGASYEQYF.

The CDR3 sequence is CASSTFAGAGELFF. CDR3 nucleotides: TGTGCCAGCAGTACGTTCGCGGGAGCCGGGGAGCTGTTTTTT. The chain links TRBV6-6 to TRBJ2-2; 7 bases align to TRBD2. The CDR3 is made up of 14 amino acids. Germline V lookup: CDR1 MNHNY, CDR2 SVGAGI (reference sequence). The junction had 6 bases not matched to a gene; V was cut back by 5 bases and J by 6 bases.

V gene TRBV7-2 combines with J gene TRBJ2-2; 8 nucleotides match TRBD2. The germline V gene encodes CDR1 SGHTA and CDR2 FQGNSA. V was pared by 5 bases and J by 4 bases, with 3 bases of the junction left unmatched. The CDR3 sequence is 14 residues long. CDR3 sequence reads: CASSPGLATGELFF. CDR3 sequence (DNA): TGTGCCAGCAGCCCAGGACTAGCCACCGGGGAGCTGTTTTTT.

The sample holds one count of this clone. This CDR3 reads CASSTDTSYEQYF. The CDR3 coding sequence is TGTGCCAGCAGTACCGATACGTCCTACGAGCAGTACTTC. This chain uses TRBV7-2 with TRBJ2-7; the D is unclear. Germline assignment: CDR1 SGHTA and CDR2 FQGNSA. V was pared by 6 bases and J by 1 base, with 10 bases between. The CDR3 runs to 13 residues.

The chain uses TRBV11-2 and TRBJ1-4, with a tentative D call TRBD1 (6 bases). The CDR3 loop spans 16 amino acids. Trimming left V 0 bases short and J 2 bases short, with 10 bases between. The germline CDR1 and CDR2 sequences are SGHAT and FQNNGV. The CDR3 DNA follows: TGTGCCAGCAGCTTAGATGGGGGGGCGACTAATGAAAAACTGTTTTTT. This gives the protein CASSLDGGATNEKLFF. Filled out from reference TRBV11-2 and TRBJ1-4, the complete variable domain reads EAGVAQSPRYKIIEKRQSVAFWCNPISGHATLYWYQQILGQGPKLLIQFQNNGVVDDSQLPKDRFSAERLKGVDSTLKIQPAKLEDSAVYLCASSLDGGATNEKLFFGSGTQLSVL.

This chain links TRBV11-2 with TRBJ1-4; no reliable D call. The CDR3 is 15 amino acids. Germline lookup yields CDR1 SGHAT and CDR2 FQNNGV. Trimming stripped 5 bases from V and 0 bases from J, with 10 bases between. The DNA of the CDR3 is TGTGCCAGCAGCCCGGGTCAGGCAACTAATGAAAAACTGTTTTTT. This codes for CASSPGQATNEKLFF.

The chain combines TRBV5-1 with TRBJ2-3; D assignment may be TRBD1 or TRBD2 (5 bases each). The germline gives CDR1 SGHRS, CDR2 YFSETQ. The length of the CDR3 is 18 residues. V was clipped by 2 bases and J by 0 bases, with 19 bases between them. The CDR3: CASSFLPPRGRSTDTQYF. In DNA, the CDR3 is TGCGCCAGCAGCTTCCTGCCCCCCCGGGGCCGAAGCACAGATACGCAGTATTTT.

The chain has TRBV19 and TRBJ2-2, with TRBD2 as a possible D gene (6 bases). This CDR3 contains 14 residues. V was cut by 2 bases and J by 5 bases, with 9 bases left in between. The germline gives CDR1 LNHDA, CDR2 SQIVND (reference sequence). The CDR3 region is CASSIFGGTGELFF. The DNA for the CDR3 is TGTGCCAGTAGTATATTCGGGGGTACCGGGGAGCTGTTTTTT.

The V gene is TRBV30, the J gene TRBJ1-2; D is possibly TRBD1 (5 bases). Trimming left V 4 bases short and J 5 bases short, with 14 bases between. CDR1 GTSNPN and CDR2 SVGIG come from the germline V gene (reference sequence). CDR3 length: 13 residues. Written as DNA, the CDR3 is TGTGCCTGGACCAGGGACCGAGGTTATGGCTACACCTTC. The encoded protein is CAWTRDRGYGYTF.

This chain connects TRBV19 to TRBJ2-7, with a possible D match to TRBD2 (6 bases). The V gene's germline CDR1 is LNHDA and CDR2 SQIVND (reference sequence). This CDR3 comprises 12 residues. Between the trimmed V and J ends, which lost 8 bases and 3 bases, there was a span of 11 bases. The CDR3 DNA reads TGTGCCAGTTCGGGGGTAGGCTACGAGCAGTACTTC. Its translation is CASSGVGYEQYF.

The chain carries TRBV5-1 and TRBJ2-7; the D is unclear. The germline gives CDR1 SGHRS, CDR2 YFSETQ. V was cut by 2 bases and J by 5 bases, with 17 bases left in between. The CDR3 contains 15 residues. CDR3 in amino acids: CASSFSSSLVDEQYF. CDR3 nucleotides: TGCGCCAGCAGCTTTTCGTCTTCCTTAGTGGACGAGCAGTACTTC. Filled out from reference TRBV5-1 and TRBJ2-7, the complete variable domain reads KAGVTQTPRYLIKTRGQQVTLSCSPISGHRSVSWYQQTPGQGLQFLFEYFSETQRNKGNFPGRFSGRQFSNSRSEMNVSTLELGDSALYLCASSFSSSLVDEQYFGPGTRLTVT.

J is TRBJ1-1 and V is TRBV7-9; TRBD1 is a possible D gene (5 bases). CDR1 and CDR2 from the germline V gene are SEHNR and FQNEAQ (reference sequence). CDR3 size: 13 residues. Deletions cut 4 bases from V and 1 base from J, with 7 bases between. The CDR3 nucleotides are TGTGCCAGCAGCTCTCAGGGGAACACTGAAGCTTTCTTT. It encodes CASSSQGNTEAFF.

The chain links TRBV30 to TRBJ1-4, with D possibly being TRBD1 (5 bases). The V gene lost 4 bases and the J gene lost 5 bases, with 11 bases spanning the gap. This CDR3 contains 13 residues. Germline CDR1 GTSNPN, CDR2 SVGIG (reference sequence). The CDR3, as DNA: TGTGCCTGGACCGGGACGGAGAATGAAAAACTGTTTTTT. Protein sequence: CAWTGTENEKLFF.

J is TRBJ2-5 and V is TRBV2; no clear D. The CDR3 is made up of 12 amino acids. V lost 3 bases and J lost 3, with 5 bases in between. Germline CDR1 SNHLY, CDR2 FYNNEI. CDR3 loop: CASSETKETQYF. The CDR3 coding sequence is TGTGCCAGCAGTGAGACGAAAGAGACCCAGTACTTC.